These 23 T cell receptor beta chains came from one sample sequenced in a study of pediatric ulcerative colitis. This table comes from immunoSEQ multiplex PCR, and its TCRdb copy is limited to in-frame clones, with some not included. Among roughly 60,000 clones listed, over 70% were seen once. The material sequenced was blood. Every receptor here comes from a boy aged 5-17 years who was a control in a study of pediatric ulcerative colitis.

This clone was found once. The CDR3 nucleotides read TGTGCCAGCAGTTCCGGGACGGAAGACACCGGGGAGCTGTTTTTT. Translated, it gives CASSSGTEDTGELFF. The V call is TRBV25-1, the J call TRBJ2-2, with D perhaps being TRBD1 or TRBD2 (5 bases each). Germline lookup yields CDR1 MGHDK and CDR2 SYGVNS. CDR3 length equals 15 residues. V was cut by 5 bases and J by 3 bases, with 13 bases left in between.

The chain has TRBV4-1 and TRBJ2-1; D is unclear. The CDR3 loop spans 21 amino acids. Germline CDR1 MGHRA, CDR2 YSYEKL. V was cut by 1 base and J by 0 bases, with 25 bases left in between. CDR3 sequence: CASSQVYSVATYLLSYNEQFF. The CDR3 region has the DNA TGCGCCAGCAGCCAAGTGTACTCCGTGGCTACTTACTTACTCTCCTACAATGAGCAGTTCTTC.

The chain joins TRBV5-4 to TRBJ1-5; D is unresolved. The CDR3 extends over 14 amino acids. V was pared by 0 bases and J by 3 bases, with 7 bases between. Per germline, CDR1 SGHNT and CDR2 YYREEE (reference sequence). CDR3: CASSLAGNNQPQHF. CDR3 nucleotides: TGTGCCAGCAGCTTGGCAGGAAACAATCAGCCCCAGCATTTT. Filled out from reference TRBV5-4 and TRBJ1-5, the complete variable domain reads ETGVTQSPTHLIKTRGQQVTLRCSSQSGHNTVSWYQQALGQGPQFIFQYYREEENGRGNFPPRFSGLQFPNYSSELNVNALELDDSALYLCASSLAGNNQPQHFGDGTRLSIL.

The gene calls are TRBV7-3 and TRBJ1-5; 7 bases are shared with TRBD1. The CDR3 runs to 15 residues. V shed 0 bases, J shed 5 bases, and the junction held 4 bases outside the gene matches. In germline, CDR1 is SGHTA, CDR2 FQGTGA. CDR3 nucleotides: TGTGCCAGCAGCTTAACTACAGGGGACCATCAGCCCCAGCATTTT. Amino acid sequence: CASSLTTGDHQPQHF.

The chain carries TRBV27 and TRBJ2-7; D is ambiguous. The germline gives CDR1 MNHEY, CDR2 SMNVEV (reference sequence). CDR3 length: 18 amino acids. V was cut by 5 bases and J by 3 bases, with 26 bases left in between. The DNA of the CDR3 is TGTGCCAGCAGTCCTACTCAAATCGGTACAGCTTACTACTACGAGCAGTACTTC. It translates to CASSPTQIGTAYYYEQYF.

The chain links TRBV5-6 to TRBJ1-2; unclear D gene. Germline loops: CDR1 SGHDT, CDR2 YYEEEE. Trimming pared 0 bases from V and 4 bases from J, leaving 19 bases between. The CDR3 length is 17 residues. Here the CDR3 DNA reads TGTGCCAGCAGCTTGGGTGGTGGACTTCCAGACCTCTATGGCTACACCTTC. This translates into CASSLGGGLPDLYGYTF.

The gene calls are TRBV27 and TRBJ1-1; D gene ambiguous. Trimming cost V 6 bases and J 0 bases, with 8 bases left between them. This CDR3 is 13 amino acids long. The germline V gene encodes CDR1 MNHEY and CDR2 SMNVEV (reference sequence). The CDR3 region is CASSRQVNTEAFF. The CDR3 nucleotides are TGTGCCAGCAGCCGTCAGGTGAACACTGAAGCTTTCTTT.

This clone has a single count. The junction and the germline gene differ at one end; a read error may be behind it. The chain recombines TRBV5-3 with TRBJ2-3; D not resolved. TRBV5-3 is known as an ORF, though its function is uncertain. This CDR3 has 11 residues. In DNA, the CDR3 is TGTGCCAGCAGCTTGTCAGATACGCAGTATTTT. Translating gives CASSLSDTQYF.

The chain uses TRBV19 and TRBJ1-2, with TRBD1 matching over 9 bases. The CDR3 sequence is 16 residues long. Germline loops: CDR1 LNHDA, CDR2 SQIVND (reference sequence). The V segment lost 7 bases and the J segment 3 bases; nucleotides outside the gene matches: 12. CDR3 protein: CASKGDRATPDYGYTF. CDR3 sequence (DNA): TGTGCCAGTAAGGGGGACAGGGCAACTCCTGACTATGGCTACACCTTC. Variable domain in full (rest from reference TRBV19 and TRBJ1-2): DGGITQSPKYLFRKEGQNVTLSCEQNLNHDAMYWYRQDPGQGLRLIYYSQIVNDFQKGDIAEGYSVSREKKESFPLTVTSAQKNPTAFYLCASKGDRATPDYGYTFGSGTRLTVV.

This clone has a handful of counts. V gene TRBV27 combines with J gene TRBJ1-2; TRBD1 might be the D (6 bases). The V gene's germline CDR1 is MNHEY and CDR2 SMNVEV (reference sequence). CDR3 length: 12 residues. The V end was cut by 5 bases, the J end by 7 bases, with 11 bases between. This chain's CDR3 is CASSKGVTGYTF. Written as DNA, the CDR3 is TGTGCCAGCAGTAAGGGGGTAACTGGCTACACCTTC.

The V call is TRBV9, the J call TRBJ2-1; no definite D call. The CDR3 spans 13 residues. The germline CDR1 and CDR2 sequences are SGDLS and YYNGEE. The V and J ends lost 4 bases and 7 bases respectively, with 12 bases between them. This CDR3 is CASSPPHGNEQFF. The CDR3 nucleotides read TGTGCCAGCAGCCCTCCCCATGGGAATGAGCAGTTCTTC.

The CDR3, as DNA: TGTGCCAGCATACCCGGGACAGGGTCACAAGAGACCCAGTACTTC. This codes for CASIPGTGSQETQYF. The chain carries TRBV28 and TRBJ2-5; 9 nucleotides agree with TRBD1. This CDR3 region has 15 residues. From germline, CDR1 is MDHEN and CDR2 SYDVKM. V lost 7 bases and J lost 2; bases outside the gene matches: 8.

The chain couples TRBV4-1 to TRBJ2-1, with TRBD2 identical over 9 bases. Germline V gene sequence: CDR1 MGHRA, CDR2 YSYEKL. J was trimmed by 3 bases and V by 0 bases; bases with no gene match: 6. The CDR3 is 17 amino acids. The CDR3 loop reads CASSQDPQAGGYNEQFF. Written as DNA, the CDR3 is TGCGCCAGCAGCCAAGATCCCCAAGCGGGGGGCTACAATGAGCAGTTCTTC.

The rearrangement joins TRBV11-2 to TRBJ2-5, with D perhaps matching TRBD2 (6 bases). There are 13 residues in the CDR3. Germline loops: CDR1 SGHAT, CDR2 FQNNGV. V lost 3 bases and J 4 bases, leaving 9 bases between the germline ends. CDR3 loop: CASSFGGGETQYF. The CDR3 nucleotides are TGTGCCAGCAGCTTCGGGGGAGGAGAGACCCAGTACTTC.

The chain joins TRBV25-1 to TRBJ1-5; D remains ambiguous. The CDR3 loop spans 14 amino acids. Trimming stripped 3 bases from V and 0 bases from J, with 6 bases between. CDR1 is MGHDK and CDR2 is SYGVNS in the germline V gene. The DNA for the CDR3 is TGTGCCAGCAGTGATAAAAGTAGCAATCAGCCCCAGCATTTT. Translating it yields CASSDKSSNQPQHF.

The rearrangement joins TRBV6-5 to TRBJ1-5; D ambiguous. This CDR3 has 13 residues. Germline V gives CDR1 MNHEY, CDR2 SVGAGI. The V end lost 6 bases, the J end lost 3 bases, and 9 bases lay between the germline ends. The CDR3 here is CASRAGNNQPQHF. CDR3 DNA sequence: TGTGCCAGCAGGGCAGGCAACAATCAGCCCCAGCATTTT.

The J gene is TRBJ1-5, the V gene TRBV7-6; TRBD1 matches 8 bases. Germline V gene sequence: CDR1 SGHVS, CDR2 FNYEAQ. With V trimmed by 5 bases and J by 6 bases, 9 bases remained unmatched. This CDR3 comprises 15 residues. Written as DNA, the CDR3 is TGTGCCAGCAGCGCTCAGACAGGGGACAGTCAGCCCCAGCATTTT. This codes for CASSAQTGDSQPQHF.

The chain joins TRBV6-1 to TRBJ2-7, with D tentatively TRBD1 (5 bases). The germline CDR1 and CDR2 sequences are MNHNS and SASEGT. Trimming removed 3 bases from V and 2 bases from J, with 14 bases in between. There are 15 residues in the CDR3. The CDR3 DNA reads TGTGCCAGCAGTGAGTATCCAGGGTCCCCCTACGAGCAGTACTTC. It codes for CASSEYPGSPYEQYF.

Regarding this clone: Other nucleotide sequences in the sample specify the same CDR3. CDR3 DNA sequence: TGTGCCAGCAGTGATCTGTCAGGGAGGGGCACAGATACGCAGTATTTT. This encodes CASSDLSGRGTDTQYF. The chain is built from TRBV25-1 and TRBJ2-3; TRBD2 aligns across 7 bases. The CDR3 extends over 16 amino acids. V shed 3 bases, J shed 1 base, and the junction held 7 bases outside the gene matches. Germline lookup yields CDR1 MGHDK and CDR2 SYGVNS.

This clone was counted only a few times. The chain employs TRBV6-5 and TRBJ1-6; D possibly corresponds to TRBD1 (6 bases). Trimming took 2 bases from V and 5 from J, leaving 10 bases between them. The length of the CDR3 is 15 residues. The germline CDR1 and CDR2 sequences are MNHEY and SVGAGI. The CDR3 region is CASSYAWDNNSPLHF. CDR3 coding DNA: TGTGCCAGCAGTTACGCCTGGGACAATAATTCACCCCTCCACTTT.

J is TRBJ1-2 and V is TRBV30; a weak D match, TRBD1 (5 bases). V was clipped by 2 bases and J by 7 bases, with 8 bases between them. Per germline, CDR1 GTSNPN and CDR2 SVGIG (reference sequence). The CDR3 spans 11 residues. DNA of the CDR3: TGTGCCTGGAGTCCCCAGGGTGGCTACACCTTC. Translation gives CAWSPQGGYTF.

The V gene is TRBV9, the J gene TRBJ1-3; D unclear. V lost 0 bases and J lost 2, with 9 bases in between. Germline CDR1 and CDR2: SGDLS and YYNGEE. This CDR3 is built from 15 residues. The CDR3 loop reads CASSVDGWTGNTIYF. Written as DNA, the CDR3 is TGTGCCAGCAGCGTAGACGGATGGACTGGAAACACCATATATTTT.

This rearrangement joins TRBV10-3 to TRBJ2-5; 11 bases are a match to TRBD2. Judging by the DNA end, TRBJ2-7 fits better; the J call may be wrong. The CDR3 extends over 18 amino acids. Germline CDR1 is ENHRY and CDR2 is SYGVKD. As DNA, the CDR3 is TGTGCCGCGGCACCCGGGACTAGCGGTAGGCCGGACATTTACGAGCAGTACTTC. Amino acid sequence: CAAAPGTSGRPDIYEQYF.